The 10 T cell receptor beta chains presented below share a single source sample, sequenced in a study of CD8+CD57+ T cells in acquired aplastic anemia listed by TCRdb under 2018. Sequencer: Illumina HiSeq 2000. Genomic DNA was used as template for profiling of TCR beta VDJ combinations and CDR3 sequences. The raw public reads went through TCRdb reprocessing: fastp at Q25, MiXCR clone calling, in-frame beta chains kept. One record per CDR3 amino acid sequence lists the most common genes and DNA. The sample records 200,000 to 250,000 distinct CDR3 sequences, about half of which are singletons. Clones ranked in the top ten supply approximately 20% of the sample. Flow cytometry had shown CD8+CD57+ cell expansion in the patients selected for sequencing. The sample was sorted CD4+, CD8+, or CD8+CD57+ T cells (not recorded which) from PBMCs. The receptor set was obtained from a human donor with aplastic anemia.

The rearrangement links TRBV7-9 to TRBJ1-2; 8 nucleotides align to TRBD1. The J segment lost 4 bases and the V segment lost 5 bases, leaving 9 bases of the junction unmatched. The CDR3 extends over 15 amino acids. The germline V gene has CDR1 SEHNR and CDR2 FQNEAQ (reference sequence). In DNA, the CDR3 is TGTGCCAGCAGCCAAGAATCAACAGGGGGCTATGGCTACACCTTC. Translating it yields CASSQESTGGYGYTF.

This chain uses TRBV12-3 or TRBV12-4 with TRBJ1-6, with 7 bases lining up with TRBD1. V trimming: 3 bases; J trimming: 8 bases; junction bases outside the gene matches: 4. This CDR3 contains 14 residues. Here the CDR3 DNA reads TGTGCCAGCAGTTTTTTTACAGGGGATTCACCCCTCCACTTT. Translating gives CASSFFTGDSPLHF.

V and J are TRBV20-1 and TRBJ2-3; TRBD1 or TRBD2 may be the D gene (5 bases each). The CDR3 contains 16 residues. V was pared by 3 bases and J by 6 bases, with 22 bases between. Germline V gene data show CDR1 as DFQATT and CDR2 as SNEGSKA (reference sequence). Here the CDR3 DNA reads TGCAGTGCTAGCGCCCCGGGACCCCCACCCATTGATACGCAGTATTTT. Translating it yields CSASAPGPPPIDTQYF.

This clonotype has ten or more counts. The V and J genes are TRBV19 and TRBJ1-3; D uncertain. The CDR3 is made up of 15 amino acids. Trimming stripped 5 bases from V and 0 bases from J, with 11 bases between. Per the germline V gene, CDR1 is LNHDA and CDR2 is SQIVND (reference sequence). The CDR3 here is CASSSPLLSGNTIYF. CDR3 DNA: TGTGCCAGTAGTTCCCCGTTGCTCTCTGGAAACACCATATATTTT.

This sequence joins TRBV20-1 and TRBJ2-1, with TRBD2 matching over 7 bases. Looked up from germline, CDR1 is DFQATT and CDR2 is SNEGSKA (reference sequence). The CDR3 is 15 residues long. J was trimmed by 1 base and V by 5 bases; bases with no gene match: 8. The CDR3 DNA sequence: TGCAGTGCTCCGTGGATCGGGAGGTCCTACAATGAGCAGTTCTTC. This encodes CSAPWIGRSYNEQFF.

With regard to this clonotype: Since a much larger clone is just one base distant, this may be a read error. This sequence joins TRBV7-9 and TRBJ2-1; 7 bases align to TRBD2. CDR1 and CDR2 from the germline V gene are SEHNR and FQNEAQ (reference sequence). The CDR3 contains 14 residues. In nucleotides, the CDR3 is TGTGCCAGCAGCTTGGATCCAGGGAGGGATGAGCAGCTCTTC. Translated, it gives CASSLDPGRDEQLF.

CDR3 sequence: CASEKVSYEQYF. CDR3 nucleotides: TGTGCCAGCGAGAAGGTTTCCTACGAGCAGTACTTC. The chain has TRBV2 and TRBJ2-7; D ambiguous. CDR1 and CDR2 from the germline V gene are SNHLY and FYNNEI. The V and J ends lost 8 bases and 1 base respectively, with 9 bases between them. The CDR3 sequence is 12 residues long.

As regards this clonotype: This may arise from a read error, as a much more abundant clone is one base away. The CDR3 does not close with the conserved phenylalanine or tryptophan, likely indicating a read error. The chain couples TRBV9 to TRBJ1-5, with 12 bases that match TRBD1. CDR3 size: 15 residues. Trimming cost V 5 bases and J 7 bases; bases outside gene matches: 7. Germline lookup yields CDR1 SGDLS and CDR2 YYNGEE. The CDR3 region has the DNA TGTGCCAGCAGTTTGGGACAGGGGGCGGCCCAGCCCCAGCATTCT. It encodes CASSLGQGAAQPQHS.

The J gene is TRBJ1-5, the V gene TRBV20-1; 10 bases align to TRBD1. Germline CDR1 and CDR2: DFQATT and SNEGSKA (reference sequence). This CDR3 has 15 amino acids. The trim removed 6 bases at V and 5 bases at J, leaving 10 bases unmatched. The CDR3 loop is CSAGMTGGAYQPQHF. CDR3 coding DNA: TGCAGTGCAGGGATGACAGGGGGCGCATATCAGCCCCAGCATTTT.

J is TRBJ2-2 and V is TRBV7-8; either TRBD1 or TRBD2 may supply D (5 bases each). This CDR3 comprises 14 residues. Germline V gene sequence: CDR1 SGHVS, CDR2 FQNEAQ. Trimming shortened V by 10 bases and J by 3 bases, and 15 bases separated the two germline ends. The CDR3 DNA sequence: TGTGCCAATGGGCGGCAGGGAGACACCGGGGAGCTGTTTTTT. It is translated as CANGRQGDTGELFF.